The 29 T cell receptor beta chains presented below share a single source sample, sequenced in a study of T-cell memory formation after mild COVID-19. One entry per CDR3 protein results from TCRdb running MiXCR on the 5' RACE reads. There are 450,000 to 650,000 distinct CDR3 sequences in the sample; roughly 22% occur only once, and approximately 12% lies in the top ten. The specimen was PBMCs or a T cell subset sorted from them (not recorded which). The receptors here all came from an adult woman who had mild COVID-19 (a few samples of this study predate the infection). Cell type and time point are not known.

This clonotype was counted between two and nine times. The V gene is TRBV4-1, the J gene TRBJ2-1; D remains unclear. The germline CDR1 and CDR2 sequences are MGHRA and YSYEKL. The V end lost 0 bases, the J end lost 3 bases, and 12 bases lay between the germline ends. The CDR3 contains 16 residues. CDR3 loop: CASSQDPDLYYNEQFF. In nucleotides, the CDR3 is TGCGCCAGCAGCCAAGATCCCGACTTGTACTACAATGAGCAGTTCTTC.

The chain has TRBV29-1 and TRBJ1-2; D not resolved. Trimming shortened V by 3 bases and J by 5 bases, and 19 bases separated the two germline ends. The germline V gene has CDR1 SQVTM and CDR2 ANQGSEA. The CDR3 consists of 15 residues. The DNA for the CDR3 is TGCAGCGTTGATAAATTGGGCAGGCCAGATTATGGCTACACCTTC. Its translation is CSVDKLGRPDYGYTF.

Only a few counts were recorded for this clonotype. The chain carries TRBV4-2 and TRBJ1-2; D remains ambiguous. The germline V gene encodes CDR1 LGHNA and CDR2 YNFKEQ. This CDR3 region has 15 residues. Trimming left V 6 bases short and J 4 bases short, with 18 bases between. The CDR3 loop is CASSPAPPDAYGYTF. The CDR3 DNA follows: TGTGCCAGCAGTCCTGCCCCCCCGGACGCCTATGGCTACACCTTC.

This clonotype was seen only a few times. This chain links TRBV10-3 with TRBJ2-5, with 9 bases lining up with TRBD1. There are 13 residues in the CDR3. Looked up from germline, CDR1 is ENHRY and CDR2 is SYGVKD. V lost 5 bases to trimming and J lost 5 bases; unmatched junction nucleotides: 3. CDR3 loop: CAISWDREETQYF. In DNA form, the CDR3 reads TGTGCCATCAGTTGGGACAGGGAGGAGACCCAGTACTTC.

CDR3 DNA: TGTGCCAGCACCACCGATTCCGGGACAGGACTGTCCGGGGAGCTGTTTTTT. Translated, it gives CASTTDSGTGLSGELFF. This chain uses TRBV6-2 or TRBV6-3 with TRBJ2-2; 8 bases fit TRBD1. Germline V gene sequence: CDR1 MNHEY, CDR2 SVGEGT. The CDR3 totals 17 residues. The trim removed 7 bases at V and 6 bases at J, leaving 16 bases unmatched.

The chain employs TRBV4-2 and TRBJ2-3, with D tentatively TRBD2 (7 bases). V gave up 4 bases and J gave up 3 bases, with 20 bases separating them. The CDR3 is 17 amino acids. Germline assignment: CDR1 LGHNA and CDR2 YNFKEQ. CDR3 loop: CASSPETGAGGTDTQYF. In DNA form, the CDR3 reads TGTGCCAGCAGCCCTGAGACGGGGGCCGGGGGGACAGATACGCAGTATTTT.

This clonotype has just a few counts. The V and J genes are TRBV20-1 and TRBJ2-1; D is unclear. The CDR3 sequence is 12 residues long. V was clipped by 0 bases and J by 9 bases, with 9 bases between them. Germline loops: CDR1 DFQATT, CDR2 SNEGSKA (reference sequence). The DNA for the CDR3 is TGCAGTGCTAGAGATCCCGGCGGTGAGCAGTTCTTC. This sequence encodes CSARDPGGEQFF.

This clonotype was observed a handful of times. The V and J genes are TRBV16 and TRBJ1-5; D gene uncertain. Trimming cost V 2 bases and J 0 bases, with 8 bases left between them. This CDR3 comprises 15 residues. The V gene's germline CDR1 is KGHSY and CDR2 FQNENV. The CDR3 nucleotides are TGTGCCAGCAGCCAACCCGCTTATAGCAATCAGCCCCAGCATTTT. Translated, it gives CASSQPAYSNQPQHF.

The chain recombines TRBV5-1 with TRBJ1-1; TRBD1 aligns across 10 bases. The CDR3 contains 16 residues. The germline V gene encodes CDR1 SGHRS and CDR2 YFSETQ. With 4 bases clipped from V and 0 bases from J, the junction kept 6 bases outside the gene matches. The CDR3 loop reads CASSLGQGIMNTEAFF. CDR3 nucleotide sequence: TGCGCCAGCAGCCTGGGACAGGGGATCATGAACACTGAAGCTTTCTTT.

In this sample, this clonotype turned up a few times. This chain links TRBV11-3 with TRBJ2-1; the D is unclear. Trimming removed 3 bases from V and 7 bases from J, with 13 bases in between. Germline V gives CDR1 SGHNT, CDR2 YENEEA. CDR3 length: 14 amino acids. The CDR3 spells CASSLDQLGNEQFF. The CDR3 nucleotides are TGTGCCAGCAGCTTGGACCAGTTAGGAAATGAGCAGTTCTTC.

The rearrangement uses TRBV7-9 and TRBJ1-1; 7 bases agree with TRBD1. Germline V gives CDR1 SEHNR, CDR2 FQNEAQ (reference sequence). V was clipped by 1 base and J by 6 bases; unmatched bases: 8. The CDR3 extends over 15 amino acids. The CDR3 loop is CASSLGTGAISEAFF. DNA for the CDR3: TGTGCCAGCAGCTTAGGCACAGGGGCCATTTCTGAAGCTTTCTTT.

The CDR3 DNA sequence: TGTGCCAGCAGGCTCTCCGGGACAGGGGAAGCCGGGGAGCTGTTTTTT. Encoded protein: CASRLSGTGEAGELFF. This chain uses TRBV12-3 or TRBV12-4 with TRBJ2-2; 10 positions match TRBD1. The V segment lost 6 bases and the J segment 6 bases; nucleotides outside the gene matches: 10. The CDR3 runs to 16 residues.

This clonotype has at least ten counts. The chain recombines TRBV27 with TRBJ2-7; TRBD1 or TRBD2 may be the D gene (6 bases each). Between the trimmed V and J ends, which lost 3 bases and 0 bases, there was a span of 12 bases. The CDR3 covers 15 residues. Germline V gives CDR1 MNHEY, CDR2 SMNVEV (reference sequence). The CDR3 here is CASSLAGGGSYEQYF. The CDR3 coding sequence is TGTGCCAGCAGTTTGGCCGGGGGCGGCTCCTACGAGCAGTACTTC.

The CDR3 spells CALGQAQGGYTF. The CDR3 bases are TGTGCCTTGGGACAGGCCCAGGGGGGCTACACCTTC. V and J are TRBV19 and TRBJ1-2; 8 bases fit TRBD1. This CDR3 region has 12 residues. V was pared by 11 bases and J by 8 bases, with 10 bases of the junction left unmatched. Germline CDR1 LNHDA, CDR2 SQIVND (reference sequence).

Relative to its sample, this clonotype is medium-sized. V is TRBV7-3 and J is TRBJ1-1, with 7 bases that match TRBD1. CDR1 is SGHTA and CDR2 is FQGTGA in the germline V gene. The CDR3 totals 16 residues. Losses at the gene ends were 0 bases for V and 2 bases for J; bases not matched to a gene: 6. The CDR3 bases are TGTGCCAGCAGCTTAACACCGACAGGGCGTAACACTGAAGCTTTCTTT. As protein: CASSLTPTGRNTEAFF.

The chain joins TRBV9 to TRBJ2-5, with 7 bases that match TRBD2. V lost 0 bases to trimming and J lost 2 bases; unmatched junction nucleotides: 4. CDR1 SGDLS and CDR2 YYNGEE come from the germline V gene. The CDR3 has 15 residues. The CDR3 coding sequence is TGTGCCAGCAGCGTAGGTCTAGCGGATCAAGAGACCCAGTACTTC. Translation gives CASSVGLADQETQYF. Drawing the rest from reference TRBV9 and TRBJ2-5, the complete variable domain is DSGVTQTPKHLITATGQRVTLRCSPRSGDLSVYWYQQSLDQGLQFLIQYYNGEERAKGNILERFSAQQFPDLHSELNLSSLELGDSALYFCASSVGLADQETQYFGPGTRLLVL.

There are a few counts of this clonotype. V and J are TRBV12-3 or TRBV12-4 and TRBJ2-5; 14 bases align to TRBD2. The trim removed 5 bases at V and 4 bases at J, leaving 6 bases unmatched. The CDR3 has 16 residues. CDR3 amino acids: CASSRLAGGRRETQYF. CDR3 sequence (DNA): TGTGCCAGCAGTCGACTAGCGGGGGGGCGCCGAGAGACCCAGTACTTC.

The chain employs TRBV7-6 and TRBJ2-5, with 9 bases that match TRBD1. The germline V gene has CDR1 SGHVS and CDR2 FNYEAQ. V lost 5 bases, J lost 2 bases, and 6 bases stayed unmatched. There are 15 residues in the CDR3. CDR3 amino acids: CASSDRDRVQETQYF. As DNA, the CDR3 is TGTGCCAGCAGCGACCGGGACAGGGTTCAAGAGACCCAGTACTTC.

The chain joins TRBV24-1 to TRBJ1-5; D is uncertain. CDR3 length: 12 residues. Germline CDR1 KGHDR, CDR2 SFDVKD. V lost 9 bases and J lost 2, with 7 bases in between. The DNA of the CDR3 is TGTGCCACCGGAGCTGGCAATCAGCCCCAGCATTTT. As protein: CATGAGNQPQHF.

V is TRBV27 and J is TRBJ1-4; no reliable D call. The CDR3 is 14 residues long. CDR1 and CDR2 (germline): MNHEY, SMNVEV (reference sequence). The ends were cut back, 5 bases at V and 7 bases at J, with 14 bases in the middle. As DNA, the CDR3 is TGTGCCAGCAGTCCTTACCGAGGGATTGAAAAACTGTTTTTT. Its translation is CASSPYRGIEKLFF.

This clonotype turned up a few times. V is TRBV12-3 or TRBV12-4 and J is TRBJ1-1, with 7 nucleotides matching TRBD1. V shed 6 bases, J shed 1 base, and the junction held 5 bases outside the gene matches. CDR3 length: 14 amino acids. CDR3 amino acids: CASSSGQTNTEAFF. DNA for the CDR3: TGTGCCAGCAGCTCGGGACAGACGAACACTGAAGCTTTCTTT.

CDR3 amino acids: CASSLAGSTGANVLTF. CDR3 sequence (DNA): TGTGCCAGCAGCTTAGCTGGCTCAACTGGGGCCAACGTCCTGACTTTC. V gene TRBV7-6 combines with J gene TRBJ2-6; D gene ambiguous. Germline CDR1 and CDR2: SGHVS and FNYEAQ. CDR3 length equals 16 residues. V shed 0 bases and J shed 2 bases, with 8 bases lying between them.

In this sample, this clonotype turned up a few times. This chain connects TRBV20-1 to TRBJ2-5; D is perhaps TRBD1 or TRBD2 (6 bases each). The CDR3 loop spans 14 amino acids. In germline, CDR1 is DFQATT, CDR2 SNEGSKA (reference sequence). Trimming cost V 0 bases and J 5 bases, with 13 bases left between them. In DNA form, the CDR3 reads TGCAGTGCTAGAGATCGCCTAGGGGGGGAGACCCAGTACTTC. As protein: CSARDRLGGETQYF.

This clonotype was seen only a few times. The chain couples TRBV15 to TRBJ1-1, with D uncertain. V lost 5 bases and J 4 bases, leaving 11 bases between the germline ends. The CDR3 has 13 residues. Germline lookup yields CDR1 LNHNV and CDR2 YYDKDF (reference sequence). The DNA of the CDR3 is TGTGCCACCAGCCTAGAACGGGCCACTGAAGCTTTCTTT. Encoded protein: CATSLERATEAFF. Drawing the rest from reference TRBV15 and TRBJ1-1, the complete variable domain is DAMVIQNPRYQVTQFGKPVTLSCSQTLNHNVMYWYQQKSSQAPKLLFHYYDKDFNNEADTPDNFQSRRPNTSFCFLDIRSPGLGDTAMYLCATSLERATEAFFGQGTRLTVV.

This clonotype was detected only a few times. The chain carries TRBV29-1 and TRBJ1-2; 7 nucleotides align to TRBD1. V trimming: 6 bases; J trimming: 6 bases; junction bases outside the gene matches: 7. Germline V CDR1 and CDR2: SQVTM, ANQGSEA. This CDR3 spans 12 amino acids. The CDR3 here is CSVDDRVNGYTF. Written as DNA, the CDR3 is TGCAGCGTGGACGACAGGGTCAATGGCTACACCTTC.

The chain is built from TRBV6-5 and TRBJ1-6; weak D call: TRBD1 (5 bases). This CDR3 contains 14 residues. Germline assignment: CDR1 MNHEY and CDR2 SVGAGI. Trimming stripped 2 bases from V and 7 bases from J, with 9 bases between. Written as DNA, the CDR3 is TGTGCCAGCAGTTACGCACAGGCGAATTCACCCCTCCACTTT. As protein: CASSYAQANSPLHF.

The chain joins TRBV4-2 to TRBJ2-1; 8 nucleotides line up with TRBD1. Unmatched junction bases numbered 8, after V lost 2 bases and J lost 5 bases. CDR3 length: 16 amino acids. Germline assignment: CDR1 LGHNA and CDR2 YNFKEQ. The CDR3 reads CASSQFPGQDNNEQFF. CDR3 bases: TGTGCCAGCAGCCAATTCCCGGGACAGGATAACAATGAGCAGTTCTTC.

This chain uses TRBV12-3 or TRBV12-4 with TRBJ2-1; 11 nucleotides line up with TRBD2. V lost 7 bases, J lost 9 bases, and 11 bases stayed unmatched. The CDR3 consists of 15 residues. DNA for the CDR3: TGTGCCAGCACCAATAGCGGGGGGGCTTTGAGTGAGCAGTTCTTC. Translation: CASTNSGGALSEQFF.

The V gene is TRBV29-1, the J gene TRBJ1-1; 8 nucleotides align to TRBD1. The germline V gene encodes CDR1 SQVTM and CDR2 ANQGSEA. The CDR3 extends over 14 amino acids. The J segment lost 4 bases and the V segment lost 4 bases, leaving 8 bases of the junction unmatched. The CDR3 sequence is CSVGATGEGTEAFF. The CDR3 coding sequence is TGCAGCGTTGGAGCGACAGGGGAGGGCACTGAAGCTTTCTTT.